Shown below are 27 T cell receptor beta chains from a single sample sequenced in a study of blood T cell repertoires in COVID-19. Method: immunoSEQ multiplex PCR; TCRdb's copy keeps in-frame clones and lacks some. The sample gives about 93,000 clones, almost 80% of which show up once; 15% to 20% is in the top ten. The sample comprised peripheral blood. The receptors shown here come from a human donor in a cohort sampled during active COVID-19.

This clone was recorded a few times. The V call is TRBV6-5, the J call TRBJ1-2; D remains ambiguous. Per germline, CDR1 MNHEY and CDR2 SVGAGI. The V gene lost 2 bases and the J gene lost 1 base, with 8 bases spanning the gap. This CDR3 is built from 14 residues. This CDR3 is CASSYRRYNYGYTF. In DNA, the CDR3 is TGTGCCAGCAGTTACAGGCGGTATAACTATGGCTACACCTTC.

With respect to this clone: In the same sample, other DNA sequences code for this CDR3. CDR3 residues: CASSQAYEQYF. The CDR3 region has the DNA TGTGCCAGCAGCCAAGCATACGAGCAGTACTTC. The rearrangement links TRBV3-1 (or the pseudogene TRBV3-2) to TRBJ2-7; unclear D gene. Germline V gene data show CDR1 as LGHDT and CDR2 as YNNKEL (reference sequence). V shed 1 base and J shed 4 bases, with 2 bases lying between them. CDR3 size: 11 residues.

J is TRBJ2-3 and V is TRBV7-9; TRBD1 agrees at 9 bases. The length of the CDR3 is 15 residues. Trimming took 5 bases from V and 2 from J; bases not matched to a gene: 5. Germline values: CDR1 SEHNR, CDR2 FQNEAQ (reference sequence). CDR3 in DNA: TGTGCCAGCAGCCGACAGGGGGTGTACACAGATACGCAGTATTTT. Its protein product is CASSRQGVYTDTQYF.

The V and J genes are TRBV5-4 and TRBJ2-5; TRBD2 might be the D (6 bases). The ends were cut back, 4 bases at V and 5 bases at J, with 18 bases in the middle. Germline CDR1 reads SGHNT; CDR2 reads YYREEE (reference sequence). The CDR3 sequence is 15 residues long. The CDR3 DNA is TGTGCCAGCAGCCCTGGGGGGACGGCTGTTGAGACCCAGTACTTC. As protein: CASSPGGTAVETQYF.

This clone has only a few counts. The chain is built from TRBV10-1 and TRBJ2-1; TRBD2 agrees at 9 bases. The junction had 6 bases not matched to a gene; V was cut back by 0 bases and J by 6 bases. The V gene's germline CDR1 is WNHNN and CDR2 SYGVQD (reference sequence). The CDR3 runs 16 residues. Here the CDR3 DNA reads TGCGCCAGCAGTGAGTCCGGGACTAGCCCACTCAATGAGCAGTTCTTC. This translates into CASSESGTSPLNEQFF.

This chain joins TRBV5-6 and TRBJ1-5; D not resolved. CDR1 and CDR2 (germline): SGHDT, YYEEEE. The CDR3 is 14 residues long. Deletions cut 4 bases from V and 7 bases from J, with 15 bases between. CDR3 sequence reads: CASSRASRAQPQHF. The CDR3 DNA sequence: TGTGCCAGCAGCAGGGCCTCGCGGGCCCAGCCCCAGCATTTT.

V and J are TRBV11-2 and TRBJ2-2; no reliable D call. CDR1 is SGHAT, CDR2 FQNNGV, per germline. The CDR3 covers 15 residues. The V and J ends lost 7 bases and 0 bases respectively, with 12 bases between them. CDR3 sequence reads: CASTIFSANTGELFF. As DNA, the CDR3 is TGTGCCAGCACCATCTTCTCAGCGAACACCGGGGAGCTGTTTTTT. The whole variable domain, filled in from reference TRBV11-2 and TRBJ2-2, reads EAGVAQSPRYKIIEKRQSVAFWCNPISGHATLYWYQQILGQGPKLLIQFQNNGVVDDSQLPKDRFSAERLKGVDSTLKIQPAKLEDSAVYLCASTIFSANTGELFFGEGSRLTVL.

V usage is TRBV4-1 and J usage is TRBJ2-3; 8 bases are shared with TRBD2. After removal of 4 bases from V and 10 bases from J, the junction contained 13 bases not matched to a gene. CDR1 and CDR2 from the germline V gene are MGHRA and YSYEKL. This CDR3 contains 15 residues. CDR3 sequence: CASSPGTSPVGAQYF. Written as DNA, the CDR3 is TGCGCCAGCAGCCCCGGGACTAGTCCTGTAGGTGCGCAGTATTTT.

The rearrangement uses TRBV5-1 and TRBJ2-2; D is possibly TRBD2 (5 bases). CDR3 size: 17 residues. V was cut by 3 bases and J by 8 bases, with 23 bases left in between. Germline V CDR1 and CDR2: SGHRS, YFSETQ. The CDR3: CASSSTGSATPPGELFF. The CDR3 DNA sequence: TGCGCCAGCAGCTCCACCGGTAGCGCAACTCCCCCTGGGGAGCTGTTTTTT.

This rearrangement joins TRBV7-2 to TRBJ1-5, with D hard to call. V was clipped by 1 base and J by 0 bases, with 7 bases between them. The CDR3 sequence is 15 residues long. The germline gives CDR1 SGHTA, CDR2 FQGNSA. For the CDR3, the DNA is TGTGCCAGCAGCTTAGGAGGCGGTAGCAATCAGCCCCAGCATTTT. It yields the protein CASSLGGGSNQPQHF.

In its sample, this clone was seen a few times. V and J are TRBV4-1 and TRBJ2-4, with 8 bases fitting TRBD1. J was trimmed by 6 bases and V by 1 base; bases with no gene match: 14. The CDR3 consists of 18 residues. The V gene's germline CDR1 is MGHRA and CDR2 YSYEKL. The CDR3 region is CASSQGPSSGTGGNIQYF. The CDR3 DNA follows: TGCGCCAGCAGCCAAGGCCCCTCCTCCGGGACAGGTGGAAACATTCAGTACTTC.

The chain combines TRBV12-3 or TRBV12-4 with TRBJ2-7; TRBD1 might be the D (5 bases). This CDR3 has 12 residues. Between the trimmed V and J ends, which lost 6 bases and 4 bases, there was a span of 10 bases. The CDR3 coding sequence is TGTGCCAGCAGCCAGACAGCTTACGAGCAGTACTTC. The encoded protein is CASSQTAYEQYF.

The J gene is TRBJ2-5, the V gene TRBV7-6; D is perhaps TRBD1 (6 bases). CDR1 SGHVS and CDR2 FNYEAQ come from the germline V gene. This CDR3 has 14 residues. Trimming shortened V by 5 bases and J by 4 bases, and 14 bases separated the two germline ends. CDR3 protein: CASSKQGSRETQYF. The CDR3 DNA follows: TGTGCCAGCAGCAAACAGGGATCCCGAGAGACCCAGTACTTC.

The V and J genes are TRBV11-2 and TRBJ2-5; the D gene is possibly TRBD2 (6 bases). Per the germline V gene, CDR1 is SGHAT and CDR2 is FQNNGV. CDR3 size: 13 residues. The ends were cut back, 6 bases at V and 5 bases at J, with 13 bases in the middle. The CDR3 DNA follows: TGTGCCAGCAGTCGCGATCGGGAGGAGACCCAGTACTTC. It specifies CASSRDREETQYF.

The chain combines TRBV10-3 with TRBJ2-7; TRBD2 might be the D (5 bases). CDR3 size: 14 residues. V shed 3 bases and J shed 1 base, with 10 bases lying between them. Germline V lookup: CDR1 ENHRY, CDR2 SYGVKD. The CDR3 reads CAISEEAASYEQYF. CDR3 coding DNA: TGTGCCATCAGTGAAGAAGCGGCATCCTACGAGCAGTACTTC.

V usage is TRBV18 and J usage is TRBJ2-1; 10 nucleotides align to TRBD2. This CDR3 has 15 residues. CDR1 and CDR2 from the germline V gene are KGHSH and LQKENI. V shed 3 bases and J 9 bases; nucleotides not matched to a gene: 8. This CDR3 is CASSPIGTSATEQFF. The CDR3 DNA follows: TGTGCCAGCTCACCGATCGGGACTAGCGCGACTGAGCAGTTCTTC.

This CDR3 is CASSHIRDSNQPQHF. The CDR3 DNA is TGTGCCAGCAGTCATATCAGGGATAGCAATCAGCCCCAGCATTTT. The chain carries TRBV27 and TRBJ1-5, with D maybe TRBD1 (5 bases). The CDR3 is 15 amino acids. The V end was cut by 5 bases, the J end by 0 bases, with 11 bases between. Germline V gene sequence: CDR1 MNHEY, CDR2 SMNVEV (reference sequence).

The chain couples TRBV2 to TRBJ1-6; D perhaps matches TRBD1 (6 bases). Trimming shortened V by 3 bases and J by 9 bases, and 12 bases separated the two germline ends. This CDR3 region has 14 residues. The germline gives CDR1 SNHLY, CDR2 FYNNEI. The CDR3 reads CASSDTGISSPLHF. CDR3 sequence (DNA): TGTGCCAGCAGTGATACAGGGATTAGTTCACCCCTCCACTTT. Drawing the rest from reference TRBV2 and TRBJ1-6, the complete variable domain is EPEVTQTPSHQVTQMGQEVILRCVPISNHLYFYWYRQILGQKVEFLVSFYNNEISEKSEIFDDQFSVERPDGSNFTLKIRSTKLEDSAMYFCASSDTGISSPLHFGNGTRLTVT.

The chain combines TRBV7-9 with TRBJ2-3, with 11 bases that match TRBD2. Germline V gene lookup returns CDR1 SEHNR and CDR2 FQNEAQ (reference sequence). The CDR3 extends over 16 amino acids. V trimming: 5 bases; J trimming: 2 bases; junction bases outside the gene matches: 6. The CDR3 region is CASSLGTSGNTDTQYF. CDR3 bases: TGTGCCAGCAGCCTGGGGACTAGCGGAAACACAGATACGCAGTATTTT.

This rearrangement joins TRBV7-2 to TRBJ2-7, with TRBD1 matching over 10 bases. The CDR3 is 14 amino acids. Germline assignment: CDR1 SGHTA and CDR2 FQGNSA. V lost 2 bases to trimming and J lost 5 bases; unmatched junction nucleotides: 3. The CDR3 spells CASSLRTGGNEQYF. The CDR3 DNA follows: TGTGCCAGCAGCTTAAGGACAGGGGGAAACGAGCAGTACTTC.

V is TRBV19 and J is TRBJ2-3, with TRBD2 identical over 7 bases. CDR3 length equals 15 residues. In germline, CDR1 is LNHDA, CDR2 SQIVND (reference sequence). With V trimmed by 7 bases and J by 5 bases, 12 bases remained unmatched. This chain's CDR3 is CASKRLAASQDTQYF. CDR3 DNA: TGTGCCAGTAAACGGCTAGCGGCCTCCCAAGATACGCAGTATTTT.

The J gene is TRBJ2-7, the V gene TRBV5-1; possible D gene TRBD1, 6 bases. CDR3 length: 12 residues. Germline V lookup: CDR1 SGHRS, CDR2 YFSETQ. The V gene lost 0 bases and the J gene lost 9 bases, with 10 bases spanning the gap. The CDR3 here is CASSLALDRQYF. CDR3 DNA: TGCGCCAGCAGCTTGGCCCTGGACAGGCAGTACTTC.

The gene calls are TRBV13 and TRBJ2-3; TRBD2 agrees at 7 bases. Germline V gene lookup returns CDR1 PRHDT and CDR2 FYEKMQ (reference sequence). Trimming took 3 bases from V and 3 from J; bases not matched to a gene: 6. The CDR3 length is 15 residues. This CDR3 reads CASSLNGAGTDTQYF. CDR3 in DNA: TGTGCCAGCAGCTTGAACGGAGCGGGAACAGATACGCAGTATTTT.

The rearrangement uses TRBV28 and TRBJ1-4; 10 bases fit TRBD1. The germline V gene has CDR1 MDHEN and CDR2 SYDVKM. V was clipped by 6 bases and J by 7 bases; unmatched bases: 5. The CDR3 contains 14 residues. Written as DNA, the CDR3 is TGTGCCAGCAGACCGGGACAGGGGCTTGAAAAACTGTTTTTT. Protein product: CASRPGQGLEKLFF.

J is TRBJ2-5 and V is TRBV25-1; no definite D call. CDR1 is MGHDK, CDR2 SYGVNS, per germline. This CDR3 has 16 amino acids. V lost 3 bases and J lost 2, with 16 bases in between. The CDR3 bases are TGTGCCAGCAGTGATCACTGGGCAGGCCCACAAGAGACCCAGTACTTC. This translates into CASSDHWAGPQETQYF. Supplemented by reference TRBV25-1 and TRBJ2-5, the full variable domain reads EADIYQTPRYLVIGTGKKITLECSQTMGHDKMYWYQQDPGMELHLIHYSYGVNSTEKGDLSSESTVSRIRTEHFPLTLESARPSHTSQYLCASSDHWAGPQETQYFGPGTRLLVL.

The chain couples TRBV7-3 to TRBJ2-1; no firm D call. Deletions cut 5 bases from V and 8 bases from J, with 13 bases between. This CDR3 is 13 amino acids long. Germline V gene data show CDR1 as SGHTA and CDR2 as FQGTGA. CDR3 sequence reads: CASSPAISDEQFF. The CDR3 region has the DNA TGTGCCAGCAGCCCCGCAATAAGCGATGAGCAGTTCTTC.

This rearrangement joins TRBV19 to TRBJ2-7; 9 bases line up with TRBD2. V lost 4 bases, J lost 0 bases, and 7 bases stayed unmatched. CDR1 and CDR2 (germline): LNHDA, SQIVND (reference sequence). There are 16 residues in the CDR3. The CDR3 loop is CASSTVAGVISYEQYF. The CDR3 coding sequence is TGTGCCAGTAGTACCGTAGCGGGAGTAATCTCCTACGAGCAGTACTTC.